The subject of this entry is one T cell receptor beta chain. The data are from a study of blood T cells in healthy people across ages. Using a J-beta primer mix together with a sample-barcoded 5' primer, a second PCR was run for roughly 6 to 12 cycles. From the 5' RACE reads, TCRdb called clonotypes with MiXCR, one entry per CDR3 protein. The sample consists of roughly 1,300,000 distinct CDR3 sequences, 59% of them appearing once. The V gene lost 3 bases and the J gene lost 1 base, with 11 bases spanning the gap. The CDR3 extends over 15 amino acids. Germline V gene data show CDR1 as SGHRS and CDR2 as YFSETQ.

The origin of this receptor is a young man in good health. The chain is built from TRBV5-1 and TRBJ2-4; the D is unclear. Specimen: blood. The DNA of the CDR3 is TGCGCCAGCAGCTGGACCTACCTCGCCAAAAACATTCAGTACTTC. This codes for CASSWTYLAKNIQYF.